The 26 T cell receptor beta chains given below trace back to one sample, sequenced in a study of T cell responses to AZD1222 COVID-19 vaccine. The repertoire was sequenced with immunoSEQ multiplex PCR; TCRdb's copy has only in-frame clones and lacks some. The sample records more than 70,000 clones, roughly 87% being singletons. The material sequenced was peripheral blood, taken on day 0 of AZD1222 vaccination. These TCRs come from an adult in good health.

This clone was detected only once. The chain joins TRBV19 to TRBJ2-7; weak D call: TRBD1 (6 bases). Germline values: CDR1 LNHDA, CDR2 SQIVND (reference sequence). The CDR3 extends over 15 amino acids. The germline V and J ends were trimmed by 5 bases and 3 bases, with 17 bases remaining between them. The CDR3 coding sequence is TGTGCCAGTAGTTCCAGTGAGGGCAGGGGCTACGAGCAGTACTTC. The encoded protein is CASSSSEGRGYEQYF.

The chain carries TRBV19 and TRBJ2-3; 10 nucleotides match TRBD2. The CDR3 has 15 amino acids. The V gene end was trimmed by 5 bases and the J gene end by 3 bases; junction bases not matched to a gene: 5. Germline V lookup: CDR1 LNHDA, CDR2 SQIVND (reference sequence). CDR3 in amino acids: CASSPAGGRTDTQYF. CDR3 nucleotide sequence: TGTGCCAGTAGTCCAGCGGGAGGGAGGACAGATACGCAGTATTTT.

V gene TRBV3-1 (or the pseudogene TRBV3-2) combines with J gene TRBJ2-1; 11 bases are a match to TRBD2. Germline CDR1 LGHDT, CDR2 YNNKEL (reference sequence). There are 15 residues in the CDR3. With V trimmed by 3 bases and J by 2 bases, 0 bases remained unmatched. The CDR3 spells CASSQGLAAYNEQFF. DNA of the CDR3: TGTGCCAGCAGCCAGGGACTAGCGGCCTACAATGAGCAGTTCTTC.

The chain combines TRBV5-5 with TRBJ1-2, with D tentatively TRBD1 (5 bases). Germline V lookup: CDR1 SGHKS, CDR2 YYEKEE (reference sequence). This CDR3 is built from 14 residues. Trimming took 1 base from V and 8 from J, leaving 15 bases between them. CDR3 protein: CASSLLARANGYTF. The CDR3, as DNA: TGTGCCAGCAGCTTGTTGGCCAGGGCGAACGGCTACACCTTC.

V and J are TRBV5-8 and TRBJ1-5, with D uncertain. The CDR3 is made up of 15 amino acids. V was clipped by 1 base and J by 0 bases, with 8 bases between them. Germline V lookup: CDR1 SGHTS, CDR2 YDEGEE. CDR3 region: CASSLRTLSNQPQHF. The CDR3 DNA follows: TGTGCCAGCAGCTTGCGGACCCTTAGCAATCAGCCCCAGCATTTT. Full variable domain (rest looked up from reference TRBV5-8 and TRBJ1-5): EAGVTQSPTHLIKTRGQQATLRCSPISGHTSVYWYQQALGLGLQFLLWYDEGEERNRGNFPPRFSGRQFPNYSSELNVNALELEDSALYLCASSLRTLSNQPQHFGDGTRLSIL.

The rearrangement uses TRBV7-6 and TRBJ2-5; D may be TRBD2 (5 bases). This CDR3 has 17 amino acids. Germline V CDR1 and CDR2: SGHVS, FNYEAQ. Trimming left V 5 bases short and J 1 base short, with 20 bases between. Here the CDR3 DNA reads TGTGCCAGCAGCCCTTTCGGACTTAGCGCACTCCAAGAGACCCAGTACTTC. Translating it yields CASSPFGLSALQETQYF.

CDR3 loop: CASSTNTEAFF. CDR3 in DNA: TGTGCCAGCAGCACGAACACTGAAGCTTTCTTT. V is TRBV6-5 and J is TRBJ1-1; D is unclear. In germline, CDR1 is MNHEY, CDR2 SVGAGI. Trimming shortened V by 6 bases and J by 1 base, and 3 bases separated the two germline ends. This CDR3 is 11 amino acids long.

This clone was found a few times. This sequence joins TRBV2 and TRBJ1-6, with a weak D call TRBD1 (5 bases). In germline, CDR1 is SNHLY, CDR2 FYNNEI. This CDR3 is built from 15 residues. V dropped 9 bases and J dropped 9 bases, with 21 bases sitting between them. The CDR3 DNA sequence: TGTGCCAGGTCTTTGGTCGGGGCAACTATTTCACCCCTCCACTTT. It encodes CARSLVGATISPLHF.

The V and J genes are TRBV5-4 and TRBJ1-1, with a possible D match to TRBD1 (5 bases). Trimming shortened V by 0 bases and J by 7 bases, and 16 bases separated the two germline ends. Germline V gives CDR1 SGHNT, CDR2 YYREEE (reference sequence). This CDR3 has 15 residues. The CDR3 region has the DNA TGTGCCAGCAGCTTGGCGTCACAGGTGAGGGGTGAAGCTTTCTTT. Its protein product is CASSLASQVRGEAFF.

V gene TRBV5-4 combines with J gene TRBJ1-2; 7 nucleotides align to TRBD1. The CDR3 runs to 15 residues. J lost 6 bases, V lost 3 bases, and 11 bases had no gene match. Germline lookup yields CDR1 SGHNT and CDR2 YYREEE (reference sequence). The CDR3 sequence is CASSSYFRDSDGYTF. CDR3 coding DNA: TGTGCCAGCAGCTCCTACTTCCGGGACAGCGATGGCTACACCTTC.

This chain uses TRBV15 with TRBJ2-2; D is tentatively TRBD1 or TRBD2 (6 bases each). Germline V gives CDR1 LNHNV, CDR2 YYDKDF (reference sequence). Trimming stripped 0 bases from V and 1 base from J, with 15 bases between. The CDR3 spans 18 residues. As DNA, the CDR3 is TGTGCCACCAGCAGAGATAATCACGGGGGCCTGAACACCGGGGAGCTGTTTTTT. Its translation: CATSRDNHGGLNTGELFF.

This chain links TRBV29-1 with TRBJ1-1, with no clear D. Per germline, CDR1 SQVTM and CDR2 ANQGSEA. Trimming left V 3 bases short and J 5 bases short, with 13 bases between. This CDR3 has 13 amino acids. The DNA of the CDR3 is TGCAGCGTTGATTCGAGGATCAGGACTGAAGCTTTCTTT. It specifies CSVDSRIRTEAFF.

The V call is TRBV25-1, the J call TRBJ1-1; unclear D gene. This CDR3 spans 11 amino acids. The V end was cut by 7 bases, the J end by 1 base, with 4 bases between. From germline, CDR1 is MGHDK and CDR2 SYGVNS. CDR3 region: CASTRNTEAFF. CDR3 in DNA: TGTGCCAGCACCAGGAACACTGAAGCTTTCTTT.

The J gene is TRBJ2-7, the V gene TRBV30; TRBD1 matches 7 bases. CDR1 is GTSNPN and CDR2 is SVGIG in the germline V gene (reference sequence). CDR3 size: 13 residues. V lost 4 bases to trimming and J lost 7 bases; unmatched junction nucleotides: 10. The DNA of the CDR3 is TGTGCCTGGACTCCGGGACAGAGAGGGGAGCAGTACTTC. Translation: CAWTPGQRGEQYF.

The J gene is TRBJ1-6, the V gene TRBV7-8, with a tentative D call TRBD1 (6 bases). The CDR3 sequence is 15 residues long. CDR1 is SGHVS and CDR2 is FQNEAQ in the germline V gene. V was pared by 5 bases and J by 5 bases, with 13 bases between. The CDR3 region is CASSAGTRNNSPLHF. CDR3 bases: TGTGCCAGCAGCGCAGGGACACGCAATAATTCACCCCTCCACTTT.

V usage is TRBV6-6 and J usage is TRBJ2-7; 10 positions agree with TRBD2. Trimming took 5 bases from V and 5 from J; bases not matched to a gene: 12. Germline assignment: CDR1 MNHNY and CDR2 SVGAGI (reference sequence). CDR3 length equals 16 residues. The DNA of the CDR3 is TGTGCCAGCAGTAGAGCCCTAGCGGGAGCTCGGCACGAGCAGTACTTC. Residues: CASSRALAGARHEQYF.

The chain joins TRBV29-1 to TRBJ1-1; D call uncertain. The CDR3 spans 12 residues. The V gene lost 5 bases and the J gene lost 5 bases, with 12 bases spanning the gap. Per germline, CDR1 SQVTM and CDR2 ANQGSEA. DNA for the CDR3: TGCAGCGTTCAGAACATGGGTACTGAAGCTTTCTTT. This encodes CSVQNMGTEAFF.

The chain recombines TRBV11-2 with TRBJ1-1; TRBD1 might be the D (5 bases). Trimming shortened V by 1 base and J by 5 bases, and 11 bases separated the two germline ends. Germline V CDR1 and CDR2: SGHAT, FQNNGV. The CDR3 loop spans 14 amino acids. CDR3 in amino acids: CASSLVPGITEAFF. The CDR3 nucleotides are TGTGCCAGCAGCTTAGTACCAGGGATTACTGAAGCTTTCTTT.

The chain has TRBV7-2 and TRBJ2-2, with 9 positions matching TRBD1. This CDR3 spans 18 amino acids. Trimming at V came to 0 bases and at J to 2 bases, leaving 7 bases not matched to a gene. From germline, CDR1 is SGHTA and CDR2 FQGNSA. CDR3 nucleotides: TGTGCCAGCAGCTTAGCTGGACAGGGGACCCTTAACACCGGGGAGCTGTTTTTT. Its protein product is CASSLAGQGTLNTGELFF.

The gene calls are TRBV28 and TRBJ1-2; no clear D. From germline, CDR1 is MDHEN and CDR2 SYDVKM. This CDR3 has 12 residues. Trimming left V 4 bases short and J 1 base short, with 4 bases between. As DNA, the CDR3 is TGTGCCAGCAGTTCCGTTAACTATGGCTACACCTTC. Translated, it gives CASSSVNYGYTF.

The chain carries TRBV7-9 and TRBJ1-1; 7 nucleotides align to TRBD1. Germline trimming cut 5 bases from V and 8 bases from J; bases unmatched to any gene: 14. Germline V gene sequence: CDR1 SEHNR, CDR2 FQNEAQ (reference sequence). The CDR3 is made up of 15 amino acids. CDR3 residues: CASSPGINGDREAFF. CDR3 DNA: TGTGCCAGCAGCCCGGGGATCAATGGGGACAGAGAAGCTTTCTTT.

The rearrangement links TRBV7-3 to TRBJ2-1; 10 bases are a match to TRBD1. The CDR3 is 15 amino acids. The germline V gene encodes CDR1 SGHTA and CDR2 FQGTGA. V trimming: 5 bases; J trimming: 4 bases; junction bases outside the gene matches: 5. The DNA for the CDR3 is TGTGCCAGCAGCATCCGGGACAGGGGATACAATGAGCAGTTCTTC. Translation: CASSIRDRGYNEQFF.

V gene TRBV19 combines with J gene TRBJ2-1; 8 bases agree with TRBD1. V shed 4 bases, J shed 8 bases, and the junction held 7 bases outside the gene matches. CDR1 and CDR2 from the germline V gene are LNHDA and SQIVND (reference sequence). This CDR3 has 14 residues. The chain's CDR3 is CASSTARGPDEQFF. The DNA for the CDR3 is TGTGCCAGTAGTACGGCCAGGGGGCCGGATGAGCAGTTCTTC.

The genes are TRBV6-5 and TRBJ1-3; possible D gene TRBD1, 6 bases. This CDR3 comprises 14 residues. Germline CDR1 MNHEY, CDR2 SVGAGI. The ends were cut back, 8 bases at V and 8 bases at J, with 19 bases in the middle. The chain's CDR3 is CASGGLYGSDTIYF. The CDR3 bases are TGTGCCAGCGGGGGGCTGTACGGTTCGGACACCATATATTTT.

This clone has just a few counts. The chain links TRBV30 to TRBJ1-5, with D maybe TRBD1 (5 bases). CDR1 and CDR2 from the germline V gene are GTSNPN and SVGIG (reference sequence). This CDR3 is built from 13 residues. V lost 5 bases and J 4 bases, leaving 12 bases between the germline ends. The CDR3 loop is CAWAGGLNQPQHF. The CDR3 DNA sequence: TGTGCCTGGGCCGGGGGGTTAAATCAGCCCCAGCATTTT.

This clone was counted once. The chain employs TRBV2 and TRBJ1-2; D call uncertain. V was pared by 1 base and J by 3 bases, with 9 bases between. Germline-derived CDR1 and CDR2 are SNHLY and FYNNEI. This CDR3 is 14 amino acids long. CDR3 protein: CASSEDRVDYGYTF. The CDR3 bases are TGTGCCAGCAGTGAAGACCGGGTGGACTATGGCTACACCTTC.